This T cell receptor beta chain was obtained from a study of blood T cell repertoires in COVID-19. Study-level information: Samples representing acute and convalescent COVID-19 were sourced from the United States, Italy and Spain. In each case, the material was cDNA or gDNA derived from T cells, B-cell-depleted T cells, or PBMCs.

As handled by the study authors: Amplification with reference gene primers provided the estimates of nucleated cell counts. Sequenced by immunoSEQ multiplex PCR; TCRdb stores in-frame clones only, minus some. V, J and clone size reflect that table, while D and trimming were determined from the DNA. The sample lists about 130,000 clones, roughly four fifths occurring once. This clone was detected once. V was clipped by 1 base and J by 9 bases; unmatched bases: 4. The CDR3 contains 14 residues. Germline-derived CDR1 and CDR2 are GTSNPN and SVGIG (reference sequence). The source material was peripheral blood. This sequence originates from a man under 40 with COVID-19, enrolled during active disease. The chain has TRBV30 and TRBJ1-6, with TRBD1 matching 9 bases. The CDR3 here is CAWSAGTGLSPLHF. CDR3 nucleotide sequence: TGTGCCTGGAGTGCCGGGACAGGGCTTTCACCCCTCCACTTT. Full variable domain (outside the CDR3, taken from reference TRBV30 and TRBJ1-6): SQTIHQWPATLVQPVGSPLSLECTVEGTSNPNLYWYRQAAGRGLQLLFYSVGIGQISSEVPQNLSASRPQDRQFILSSKKLLLSDSGFYLCAWSAGTGLSPLHFGNGTRLTVT.